Given below is one TCR beta chain in context. No antigen is known for it. From blood CD8+ and CD4+ T cells, TCR beta sequences were generated. TEMRA cells were enriched by FACS, and CD4+ and CD8+ T cells were negatively isolated. The sample originates from a study of CD8 T cells in Susac syndrome. Study-wide results and limits: The study recognized that its TCR sequencing and HLA analysis covered a relatively small number of individuals.

An input of about 0.45 to 1 ug of RNA was subjected to reverse transcription using random hexamers. Amplification of TCR beta CDR3 spanned 54 Vbeta and 13 Jbeta via immunoSEQ multiplex PCR. TCRdb redid the calling of the immunoSEQ multiplex PCR reads with MiXCR, one entry per CDR3 protein. The data hold around 190,000 distinct CDR3 sequences, with roughly 94% observed a single time. Material: CD4+ T cells from PBMCs. The sequence was collected from a human donor in good health.

Here the CDR3 reads CASSQFIGTGELFF. In DNA, the CDR3 is TGTGCCAGCAGCCAATTCATTGGGACCGGGGAGCTGTTTTTT. The genes are TRBV3-1 and TRBJ2-2; the D is unclear. The germline CDR1 and CDR2 sequences are LGHDT and YNNKEL (reference sequence). The CDR3 sequence is 14 residues long. V was shortened by 2 bases and J by 5 bases, with 9 bases between the two germline ends.